This T cell receptor (beta chain) was sequenced during a study of T cells in Graves' hyperthyroidism and ophthalmopathy. TCR beta CDR3 regions were amplified from RNA. The HTBI primer set drove a first-round RT-PCR of the TCR CDR3. TCRdb recomputed calls from the multiplex PCR reads with MiXCR, one row per CDR3 protein. The sample records more than 300,000 distinct CDR3 sequences, around 18% being singletons. Whole-study results and caveats: In validation, the model predicted ophthalmopathy. These predictions came a median roughly seven months before onset.

Germline V gives CDR1 KGHDR, CDR2 SFDVKD. With 11 bases removed from V and 3 bases from J, the gap between germline ends came to 7 bases. This CDR3 is built from 10 residues. This clonotype was counted between two and nine times. Its specificity is unknown. This sequence was found in a man younger than 35 with Graves' ophthalmopathy. J is TRBJ2-7 and V is TRBV24-1; no firm D call. The sequenced sample consisted of blood. The CDR3 DNA sequence: TGTGCCATCCATATCTACGAGCAGTACTTC. It translates to CAIHIYEQYF.